This paragraph reports one TCR beta chain. Its matching antigen is unknown. These data are taken from a study of T cell responses to AZD1222 COVID-19 vaccine. The study's findings and limits: Increases in Spike-specific TCR breadth and depth were seen after two AZD1222 doses.

Profiling relied on immunoSEQ multiplex PCR, and the TCRdb table lists in-frame clones only, not all of them. Among about 120,000 clones listed, roughly 90% were seen once. V was cut by 4 bases and J by 6 bases, with 12 bases left in between. The CDR3 sequence is 14 residues long. Germline V gene data show CDR1 as MGHDK and CDR2 as SYGVNS. This receptor was obtained from an adult in good health. The rearrangement joins TRBV25-1 to TRBJ2-2; D may correspond to TRBD1 or TRBD2 (5 bases each). The sample here was peripheral blood, taken on day 0 of AZD1222 vaccination. CDR3 DNA sequence: TGTGCCAGCAGTGTAGTGGGGGAAGCCGGGGAGCTGTTTTTT. It translates to CASSVVGEAGELFF.